The T cell receptor (beta chain) under discussion was sequenced for a study of cytomegalovirus exposure and HLA in healthy donors. PCR involved 60 Vbeta and 13 Jbeta primers. TCRdb keeps only in-frame clones here, not all; method: immunoSEQ multiplex PCR. The sample records around 94,000 clones, roughly 78% being singletons. This clone has a handful of counts. Its antigen is still unknown. General study points: An analysis was carried out later, and it reportedly showed fewer N-insertions in an Asian-associated ancestry cluster than the roughly 670-donor mean.

Germline lookup yields CDR1 SGHRS and CDR2 YFSETQ. J gave up 4 bases and V 2 bases, and 3 bases lay outside the gene matches. The CDR3 length is 15 residues. The chain carries TRBV5-1 and TRBJ2-7; 13 nucleotides align to TRBD2. Sequenced: PBMCs. This sequence originates from a male donor in good health and CMV-seropositive. The CDR3 DNA sequence: TGCGCCAGCAGCTTTCGGACTAGCGGGAGTTACGAGCAGTACTTC. It yields the protein CASSFRTSGSYEQYF.